Listed below are T cell receptor beta chains from one sample, sequenced in a study of regulatory T cells in long-lasting Graves disease. Each CDR3 protein is one row after TCRdb ran MiXCR on the multiplex PCR reads. This sample has approximately 310,000 distinct CDR3 sequences, with about a sixth found just once. The specimen was peripheral blood mononuclear cells (PBMCs), collected at new diagnosis, from a patient treated with antithyroid drugs. Every receptor here comes from a female donor with Graves disease. Each CDR3 is given with its conserved first and last residue. A D gene is named only where the DNA matches it firmly. Rows may omit the clone size; those that give it use once, few, many or a size class.

D	J	size	V	DNA	CDR3
.	TRBJ2-2	many	TRBV6-1	TGTGCCAGCACTCAATCTGGGGCCGGGGAGCTGTTTTTT	CASTQSGAGELFF
TRBD1	TRBJ1-6	many	TRBV10-2	TGCGCCAGCAGTCTCGGCGTTCAGGGGGGAAATTCACCCCTCCACTTT	CASSLGVQGGNSPLHF
.	TRBJ1-6	many	TRBV12-3/TRBV12-4	TGTGCCAGCAGGCTTGGCCGGGATTCACCCCTCCACTTT	CASRLGRDSPLHF
TRBD1	TRBJ2-3	few	TRBV4-1	TGCGCCAGCAGCCAAACAACAGGGGGGAGCACAGATACGCAGTATTTT	CASSQTTGGSTDTQYF
.	TRBJ1-2	.	TRBV4-1	TGCGCCAGCAGCGGGACGGGTTGGAGCTACACCTTC	CASSGTGWSYTF
.	TRBJ2-5	many	TRBV6-1	TGTGCCAGCAGCTGGACCGAAGAGACCCAGTACTTC	CASSWTEETQYF
TRBD2	TRBJ2-7	many	TRBV11-2	TGTGCCAGCAGCGGGAGGCGGGGGTCCTACGAGCAGTACTTC	CASSGRRGSYEQYF
TRBD1	TRBJ2-7	many	TRBV7-6	TGTGCCAGCAGCTCGTGGACAGGGGACTACGAGCAGTACTTC	CASSSWTGDYEQYF
.	TRBJ1-1	many	TRBV18	TGTGCCAGCTCACCAGATCCGATCGCTGAAGCTTTCTTT	CASSPDPIAEAFF
TRBD2	TRBJ2-7	medium-sized	TRBV3-1	TGTGCCAGCAGCCCTGGGACTAGAGGGGAGCAGTACTTC	CASSPGTRGEQYF